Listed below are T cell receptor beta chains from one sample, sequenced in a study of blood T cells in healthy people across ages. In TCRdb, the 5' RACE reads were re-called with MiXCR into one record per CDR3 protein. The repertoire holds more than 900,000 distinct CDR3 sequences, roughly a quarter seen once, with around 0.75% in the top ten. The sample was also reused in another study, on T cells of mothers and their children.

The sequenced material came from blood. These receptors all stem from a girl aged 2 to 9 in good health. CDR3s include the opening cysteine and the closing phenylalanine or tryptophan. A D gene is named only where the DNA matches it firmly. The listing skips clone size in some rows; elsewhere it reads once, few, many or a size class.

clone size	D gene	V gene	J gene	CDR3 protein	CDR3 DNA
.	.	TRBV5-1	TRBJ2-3	CASSNELGDTQYF	TGCGCCAGCAGCAACGAGCTGGGAGATACGCAGTATTTT
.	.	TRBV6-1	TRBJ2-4	CASSLWGGTMIAKNIQYF	TGTGCCAGCAGTCTCTGGGGTGGGACAATGATAGCCAAAAACATTCAGTACTTC
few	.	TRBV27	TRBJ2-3	CASSPQGPFTDTQYF	TGTGCCAGCAGTCCCCAGGGGCCTTTCACAGATACGCAGTATTTT
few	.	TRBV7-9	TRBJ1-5	CASSFSGKNQPQHF	TGTGCCAGCAGCTTCTCAGGGAAAAATCAGCCCCAGCATTTT
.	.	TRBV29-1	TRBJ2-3	CSLFSPRQGGKYTDTQYF	TGCAGCCTCTTTTCCCCGAGACAGGGAGGTAAATACACAGATACGCAGTATTTT
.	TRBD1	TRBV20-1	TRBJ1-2	CSALPGQGVGYTF	TGCAGTGCCTTACCGGGACAGGGCGTGGGCTACACCTTC
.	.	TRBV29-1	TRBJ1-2	CSAPVDYGYTF	TGCAGCGCCCCCGTGGACTATGGCTACACCTTC
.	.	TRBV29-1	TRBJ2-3	CSGRSLYTDTQYF	TGCAGCGGGCGGTCATTATACACAGATACGCAGTATTTT
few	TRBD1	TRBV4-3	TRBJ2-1	CASSPGQGGEQFF	TGCGCCAGCAGCCCAGGACAGGGCGGTGAGCAGTTCTTC
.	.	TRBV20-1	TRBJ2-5	CSAVMGPIQETQYF	TGCAGTGCCGTCATGGGACCGATCCAAGAGACCCAGTACTTC
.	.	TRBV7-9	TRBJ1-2	CASSLGEAEGDYGYTF	TGTGCCAGCAGCTTAGGGGAAGCAGAAGGAGACTATGGCTACACCTTC
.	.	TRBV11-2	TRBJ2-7	CASSLDLNDEQYF	TGTGCCAGCAGCTTAGATCTGAACGACGAGCAGTACTTC
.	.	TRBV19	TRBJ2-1	CASSIDPLSFLYNEQFF	TGTGCCAGTAGTATAGATCCGTTGAGCTTTCTATACAATGAGCAGTTCTTC
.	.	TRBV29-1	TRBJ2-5	CSVYQGRETQYF	TGCAGCGTTTATCAGGGGCGAGAGACCCAGTACTTC
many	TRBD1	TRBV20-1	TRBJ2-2	CSARRGGQGLTGELFF	TGCAGTGCTAGAAGGGGCGGACAGGGTCTCACCGGGGAGCTGTTTTTT
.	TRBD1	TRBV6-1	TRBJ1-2	CASRSETGSVYGYTF	TGTGCCAGCAGAAGCGAGACAGGGTCGGTCTATGGCTACACCTTC
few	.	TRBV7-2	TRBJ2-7	CASSFQFSSPYEQYF	TGTGCCAGCAGCTTTCAATTCTCGAGCCCCTACGAGCAGTACTTC
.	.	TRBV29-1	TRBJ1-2	CSVLGSYGYTF	TGCAGCGTTCTCGGGTCGTATGGCTACACCTTC
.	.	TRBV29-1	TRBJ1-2	CSVEDTDYGYTF	TGCAGCGTTGAAGACACAGATTATGGCTACACCTTC
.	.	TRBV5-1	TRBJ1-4	CATRPTGTNEKLFF	TGCGCCACCCGACCGACGGGAACTAATGAAAAACTGTTTTTT